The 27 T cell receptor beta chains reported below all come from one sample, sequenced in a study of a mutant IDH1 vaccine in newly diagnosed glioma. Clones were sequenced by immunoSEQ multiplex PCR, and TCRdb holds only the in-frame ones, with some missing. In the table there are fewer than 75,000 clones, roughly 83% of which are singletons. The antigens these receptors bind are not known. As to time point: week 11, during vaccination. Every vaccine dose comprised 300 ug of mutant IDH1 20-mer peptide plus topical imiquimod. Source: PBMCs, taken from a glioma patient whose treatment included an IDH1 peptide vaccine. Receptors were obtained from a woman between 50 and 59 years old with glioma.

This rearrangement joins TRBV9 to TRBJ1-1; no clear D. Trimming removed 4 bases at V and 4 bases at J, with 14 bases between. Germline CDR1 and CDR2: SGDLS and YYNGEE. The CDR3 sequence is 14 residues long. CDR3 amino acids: CASSPHEGSTEAFF. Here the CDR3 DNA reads TGTGCCAGCAGCCCTCATGAGGGATCCACTGAAGCTTTCTTT. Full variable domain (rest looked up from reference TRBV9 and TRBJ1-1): DSGVTQTPKHLITATGQRVTLRCSPRSGDLSVYWYQQSLDQGLQFLIQYYNGEERAKGNILERFSAQQFPDLHSELNLSSLELGDSALYFCASSPHEGSTEAFFGQGTRLTVV.

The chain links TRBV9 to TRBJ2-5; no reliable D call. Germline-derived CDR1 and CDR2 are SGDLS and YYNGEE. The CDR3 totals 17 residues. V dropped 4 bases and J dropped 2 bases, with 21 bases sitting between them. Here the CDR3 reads CASSPRRVGGVQETQYF. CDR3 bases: TGTGCCAGCAGCCCCCGCCGGGTGGGCGGAGTACAAGAGACCCAGTACTTC.

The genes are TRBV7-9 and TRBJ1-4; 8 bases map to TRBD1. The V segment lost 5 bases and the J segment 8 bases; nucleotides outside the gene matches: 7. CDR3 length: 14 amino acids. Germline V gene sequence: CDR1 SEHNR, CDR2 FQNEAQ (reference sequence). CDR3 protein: CASSQGRTGEKLFF. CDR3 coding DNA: TGTGCCAGCAGCCAGGGCCGGACAGGGGAAAAACTGTTTTTT.

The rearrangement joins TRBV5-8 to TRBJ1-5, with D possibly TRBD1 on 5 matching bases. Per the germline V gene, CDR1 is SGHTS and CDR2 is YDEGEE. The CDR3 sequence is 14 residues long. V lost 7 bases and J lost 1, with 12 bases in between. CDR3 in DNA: TGTGCCAGCGACGGGGCCAGAAGCAATCAGCCCCAGCATTTT. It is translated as CASDGARSNQPQHF.

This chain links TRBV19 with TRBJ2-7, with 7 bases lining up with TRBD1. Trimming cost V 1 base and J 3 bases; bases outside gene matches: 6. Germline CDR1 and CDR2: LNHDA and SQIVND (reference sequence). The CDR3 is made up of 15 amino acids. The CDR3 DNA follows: TGTGCCAGTAGTATAGGACAGGGTTCAGGCTACGAGCAGTACTTC. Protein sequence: CASSIGQGSGYEQYF.

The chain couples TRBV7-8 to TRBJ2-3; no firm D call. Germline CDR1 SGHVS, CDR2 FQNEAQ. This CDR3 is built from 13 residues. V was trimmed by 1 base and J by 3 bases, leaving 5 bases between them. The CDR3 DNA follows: TGTGCCAGCAGCTTAGGGGGAACAGATACGCAGTATTTT. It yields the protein CASSLGGTDTQYF.

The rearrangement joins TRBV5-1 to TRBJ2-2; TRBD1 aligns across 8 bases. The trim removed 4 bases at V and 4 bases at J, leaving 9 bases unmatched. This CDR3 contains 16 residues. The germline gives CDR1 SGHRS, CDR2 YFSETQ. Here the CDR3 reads CASSLVPDRGTGELFF. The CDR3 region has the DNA TGCGCCAGCAGCCTTGTCCCAGACAGGGGCACCGGGGAGCTGTTTTTT.

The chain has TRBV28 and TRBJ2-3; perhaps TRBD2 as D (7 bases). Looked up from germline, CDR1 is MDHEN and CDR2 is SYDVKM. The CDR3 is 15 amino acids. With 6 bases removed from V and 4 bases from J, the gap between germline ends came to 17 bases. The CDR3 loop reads CASSEGGAGSDTQYF. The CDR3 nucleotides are TGTGCCAGCAGCGAAGGGGGGGCGGGCTCAGATACGCAGTATTTT.

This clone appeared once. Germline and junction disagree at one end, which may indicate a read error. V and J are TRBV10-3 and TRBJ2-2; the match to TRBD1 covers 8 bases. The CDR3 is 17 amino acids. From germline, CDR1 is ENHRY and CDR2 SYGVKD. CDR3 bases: TGTGCCATCAGTTCCCCCCAGGGACAGGCGAAGACCGGGGAGCTGTTTTTT. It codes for CAISSPQGQAKTGELFF.

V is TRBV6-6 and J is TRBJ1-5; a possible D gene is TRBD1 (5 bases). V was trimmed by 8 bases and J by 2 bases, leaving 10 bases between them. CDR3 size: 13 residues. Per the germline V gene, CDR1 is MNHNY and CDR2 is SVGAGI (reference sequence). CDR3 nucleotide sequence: TGTGCCAGCTACACGGGGGGCAATCAGCCCCAGCATTTT. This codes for CASYTGGNQPQHF.

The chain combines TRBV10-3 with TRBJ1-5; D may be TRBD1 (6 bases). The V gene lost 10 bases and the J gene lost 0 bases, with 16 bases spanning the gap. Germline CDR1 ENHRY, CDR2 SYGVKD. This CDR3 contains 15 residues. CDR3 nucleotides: TGTGCCACGTCCAGGGGCCGGGATAGCAATCAGCCCCAGCATTTT. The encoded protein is CATSRGRDSNQPQHF.

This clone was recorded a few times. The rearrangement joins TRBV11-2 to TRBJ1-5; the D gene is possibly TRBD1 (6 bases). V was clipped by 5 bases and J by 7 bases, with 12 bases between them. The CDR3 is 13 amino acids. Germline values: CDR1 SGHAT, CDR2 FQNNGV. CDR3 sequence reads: CASSIYRDQPQHF. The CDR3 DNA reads TGTGCCAGCAGCATCTACAGGGACCAGCCCCAGCATTTT.

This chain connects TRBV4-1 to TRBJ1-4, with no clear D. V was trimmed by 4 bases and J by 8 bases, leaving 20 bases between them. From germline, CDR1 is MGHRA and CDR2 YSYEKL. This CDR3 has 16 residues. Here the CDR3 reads CASSPLGNGWREKLFF. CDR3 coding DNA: TGCGCCAGCAGCCCCCTCGGGAATGGGTGGAGGGAAAAACTGTTTTTT.

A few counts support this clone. The CDR3 bases are TGTGCCAGCAGTGTAACGGGGCTTGAAGCTTTCTTT. Translated, it gives CASSVTGLEAFF. The chain carries TRBV6-5 and TRBJ1-1; tentatively, D is TRBD1 (5 bases). Germline CDR1 MNHEY, CDR2 SVGAGI. V was cut by 5 bases and J by 7 bases, with 11 bases left in between. The CDR3 loop spans 12 amino acids.

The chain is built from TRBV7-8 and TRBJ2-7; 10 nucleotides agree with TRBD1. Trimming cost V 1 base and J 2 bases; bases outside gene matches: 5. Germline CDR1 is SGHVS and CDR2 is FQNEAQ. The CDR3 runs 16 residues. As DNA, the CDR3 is TGTGCCAGCAGCTTAGAGGACAGGGGGGGAGCCTACGAGCAGTACTTC. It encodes CASSLEDRGGAYEQYF.

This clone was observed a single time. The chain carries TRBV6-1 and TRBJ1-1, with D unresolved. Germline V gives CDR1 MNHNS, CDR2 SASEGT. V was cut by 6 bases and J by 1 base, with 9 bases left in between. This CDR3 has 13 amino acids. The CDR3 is CASRSSGNTEAFF. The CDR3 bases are TGTGCCAGCAGGAGCTCGGGGAACACTGAAGCTTTCTTT.

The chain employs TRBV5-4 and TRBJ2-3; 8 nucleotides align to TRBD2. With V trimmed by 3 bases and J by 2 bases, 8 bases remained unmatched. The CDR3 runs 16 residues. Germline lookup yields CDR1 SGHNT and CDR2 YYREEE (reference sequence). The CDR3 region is CASSSLDGGATDTQYF. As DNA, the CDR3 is TGTGCCAGCAGCTCCCTGGACGGGGGGGCCACAGATACGCAGTATTTT.

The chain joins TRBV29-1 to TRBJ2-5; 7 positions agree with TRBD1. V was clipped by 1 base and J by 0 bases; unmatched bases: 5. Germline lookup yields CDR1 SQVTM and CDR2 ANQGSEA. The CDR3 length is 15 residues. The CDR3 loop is CSVEGDRANQETQYF. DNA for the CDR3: TGCAGCGTTGAAGGAGACAGGGCTAACCAAGAGACCCAGTACTTC. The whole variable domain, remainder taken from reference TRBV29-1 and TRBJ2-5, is SAVISQKPSRDICQRGTSLTIQCQVDSQVTMMFWYRQQPGQSLTLIATANQGSEATYESGFVIDKFPISRPNLTFSTLTVSNMSPEDSSIYLCSVEGDRANQETQYFGPGTRLLVL.

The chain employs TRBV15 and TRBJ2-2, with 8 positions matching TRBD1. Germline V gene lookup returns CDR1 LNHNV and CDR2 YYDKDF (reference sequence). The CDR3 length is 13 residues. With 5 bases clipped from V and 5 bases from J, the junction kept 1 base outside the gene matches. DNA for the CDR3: TGTGCCACCAGCTACAGGGGGACCGGGGAGCTGTTTTTT. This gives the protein CATSYRGTGELFF.

CDR3 region: CASSPTGPDRMNTEAFF. CDR3 DNA sequence: TGTGCCAGCAGTCCTACAGGGCCCGACCGCATGAACACTGAAGCTTTCTTT. The genes are TRBV2 and TRBJ1-1, with D perhaps TRBD1 (6 bases). The CDR3 extends over 17 amino acids. V was clipped by 5 bases and J by 0 bases, with 19 bases between them. CDR1 is SNHLY and CDR2 is FYNNEI in the germline V gene.

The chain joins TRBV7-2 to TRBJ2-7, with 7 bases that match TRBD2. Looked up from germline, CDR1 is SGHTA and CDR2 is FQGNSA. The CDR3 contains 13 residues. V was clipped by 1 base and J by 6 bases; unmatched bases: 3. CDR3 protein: CASSLGGLGEQYF. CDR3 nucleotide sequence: TGTGCCAGCAGCTTAGGAGGACTAGGCGAGCAGTACTTC.

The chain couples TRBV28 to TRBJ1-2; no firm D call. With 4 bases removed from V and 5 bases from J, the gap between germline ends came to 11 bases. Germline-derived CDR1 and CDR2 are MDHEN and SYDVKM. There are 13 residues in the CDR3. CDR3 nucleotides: TGTGCCAGCAGTTCCCCTTCCCTTTATGGCTACACCTTC. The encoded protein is CASSSPSLYGYTF.

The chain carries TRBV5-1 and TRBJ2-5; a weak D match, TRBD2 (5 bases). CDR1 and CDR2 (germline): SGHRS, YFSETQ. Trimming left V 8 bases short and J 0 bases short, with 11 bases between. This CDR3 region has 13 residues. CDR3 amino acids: CASTRGHQETQYF. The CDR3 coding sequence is TGCGCCAGTACCCGGGGTCACCAAGAGACCCAGTACTTC.

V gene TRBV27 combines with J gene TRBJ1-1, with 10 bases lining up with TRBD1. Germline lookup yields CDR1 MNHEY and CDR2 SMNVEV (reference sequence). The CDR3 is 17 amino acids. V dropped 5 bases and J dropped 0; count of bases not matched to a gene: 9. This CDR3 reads CASSTGQGTYMNTEAFF. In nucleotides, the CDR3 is TGTGCCAGCAGTACGGGACAGGGGACTTACATGAACACTGAAGCTTTCTTT.

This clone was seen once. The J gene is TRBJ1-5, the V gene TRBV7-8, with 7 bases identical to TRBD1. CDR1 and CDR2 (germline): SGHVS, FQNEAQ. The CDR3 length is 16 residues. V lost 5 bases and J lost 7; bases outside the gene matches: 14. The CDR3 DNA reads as TGTGCCAGCAGCCCTCTCTCCGGGCAGGGGGGACAGCCCCAGCATTTT. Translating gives CASSPLSGQGGQPQHF.

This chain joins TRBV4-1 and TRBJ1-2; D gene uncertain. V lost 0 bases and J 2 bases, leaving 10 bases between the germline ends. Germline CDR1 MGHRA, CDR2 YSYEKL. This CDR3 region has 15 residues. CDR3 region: CASSQDLTPNYGYTF. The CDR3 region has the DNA TGCGCCAGCAGCCAAGACCTAACTCCCAACTATGGCTACACCTTC.

DNA of the CDR3: TGTGCCAGCAGGTTGACGGGGGGTTCGAATGAAAAACTGTTTTTT. Its protein product is CASRLTGGSNEKLFF. This chain joins TRBV6-4 and TRBJ1-4; D possibly corresponds to TRBD1 (5 bases). The CDR3 is 15 residues long. V lost 6 bases to trimming and J lost 5 bases, with 16 bases between them. Germline V gives CDR1 MRHNA, CDR2 SNTAGT.